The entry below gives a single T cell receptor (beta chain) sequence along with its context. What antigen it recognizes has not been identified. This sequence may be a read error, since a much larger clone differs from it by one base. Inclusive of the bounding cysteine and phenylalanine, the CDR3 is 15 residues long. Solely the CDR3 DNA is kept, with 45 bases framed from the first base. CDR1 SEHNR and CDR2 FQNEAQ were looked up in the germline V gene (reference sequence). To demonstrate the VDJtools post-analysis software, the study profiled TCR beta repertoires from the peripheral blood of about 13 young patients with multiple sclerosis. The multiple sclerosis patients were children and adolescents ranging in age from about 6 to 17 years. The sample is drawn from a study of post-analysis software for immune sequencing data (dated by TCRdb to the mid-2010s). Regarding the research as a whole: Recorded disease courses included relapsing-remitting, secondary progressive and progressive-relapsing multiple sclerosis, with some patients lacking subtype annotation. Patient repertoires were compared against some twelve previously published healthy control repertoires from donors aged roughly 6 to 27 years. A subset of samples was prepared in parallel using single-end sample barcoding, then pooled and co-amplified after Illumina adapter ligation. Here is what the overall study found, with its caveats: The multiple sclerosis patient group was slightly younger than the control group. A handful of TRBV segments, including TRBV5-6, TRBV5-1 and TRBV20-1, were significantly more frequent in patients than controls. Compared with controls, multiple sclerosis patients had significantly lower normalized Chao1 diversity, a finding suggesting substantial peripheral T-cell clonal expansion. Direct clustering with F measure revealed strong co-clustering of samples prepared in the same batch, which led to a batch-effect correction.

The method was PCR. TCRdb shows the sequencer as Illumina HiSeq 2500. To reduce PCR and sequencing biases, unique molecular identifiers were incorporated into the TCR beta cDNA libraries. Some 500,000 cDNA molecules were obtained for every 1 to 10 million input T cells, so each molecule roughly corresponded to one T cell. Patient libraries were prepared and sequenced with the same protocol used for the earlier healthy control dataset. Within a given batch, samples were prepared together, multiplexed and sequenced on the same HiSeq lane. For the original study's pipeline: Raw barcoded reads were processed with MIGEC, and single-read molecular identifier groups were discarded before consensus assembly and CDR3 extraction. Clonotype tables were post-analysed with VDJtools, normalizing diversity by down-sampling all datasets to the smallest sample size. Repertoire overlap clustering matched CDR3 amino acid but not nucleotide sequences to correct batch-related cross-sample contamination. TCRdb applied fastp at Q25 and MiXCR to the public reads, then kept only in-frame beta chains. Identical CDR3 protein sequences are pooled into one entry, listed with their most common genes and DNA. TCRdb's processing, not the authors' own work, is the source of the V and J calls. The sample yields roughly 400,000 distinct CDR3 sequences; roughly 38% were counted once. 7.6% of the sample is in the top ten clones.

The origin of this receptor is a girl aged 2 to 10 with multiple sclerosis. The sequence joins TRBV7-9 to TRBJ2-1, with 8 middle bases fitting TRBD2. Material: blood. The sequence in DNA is TGTGCCAGCAGCTTAGAACTAGCGGCGGGGAATGAGCGGTTCTTC. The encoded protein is CASSLELAAGNERFF.